These T cell receptor beta chains were read from a single sample in a study of blood T cells in healthy people across ages. TCRdb called the 5' RACE reads again in MiXCR, with one record for every CDR3 protein. The repertoire has about a million distinct CDR3 sequences, approximately 50% of them found once; the top ten carry about a fifth. Sequencing was carried out using blood. Receptor source: a woman aged 55-70 years in good health. CDR3s leave out the opening cysteine and the closing phenylalanine or tryptophan. Each record gives: V gene, CDR3 length, clone size, J gene, CDR3 protein. Clone size is given for some rows only: seen once, a few or many times, or a class if the clone is expanded.

>TRBV28|13|-|TRBJ1-1
ASSFPPGGRTEAF
>TRBV2|10|-|TRBJ2-5
ANNRDKETQY
>TRBV7-9|11|-|TRBJ1-5
ASSNSRNQPQH
>TRBV5-1|12|few|TRBJ1-1
ASLGPGVNTEAF
>TRBV12-3/TRBV12-4|12|few|TRBJ2-7
ASSSPGEGYEQY
>TRBV29-1|11|-|TRBJ2-2
SVTRRSAGELF
>TRBV2|11|-|TRBJ2-5
ADGLAGTDEQY
>TRBV7-9|13|few|TRBJ2-5
ASSLSGHLQETQY
>TRBV9|13|-|TRBJ1-1
ASSAGQGRFSEAF
>TRBV5-1|12|-|TRBJ1-5
ASSPTGFGQPQH
>TRBV20-1|10|-|-
SALAHYNEQY
>TRBV20-1|14|few|TRBJ2-1
SARSRTERGNNEQF
>TRBV2|11|-|TRBJ1-5
ASAGTFDQPQH
>TRBV2|10|-|TRBJ2-5
ASRPEVETQY
>TRBV7-2|13|-|TRBJ1-2
ASTSDRGSNYGYT
>TRBV20-1|12|few|TRBJ2-1
SARGWSSYNEQF
>TRBV29-1|10|-|TRBJ2-7
SGGGSSYEQY
>TRBV11-2|14|-|TRBJ2-1
ASSLVRGLAISEQF
>TRBV24-1|13|few|TRBJ2-5
ATSQTRDAGETQY
>TRBV5-5|11|-|TRBJ1-2
ASSHTPNYGYT
>TRBV10-1|13|-|TRBJ2-5
ASSESSGRQETQY
>TRBV14|11|few|TRBJ1-6
ASSQSGFSPLH
>TRBV11-2|13|-|TRBJ2-5
ASSHTSGGQETQY
>TRBV5-6|13|-|TRBJ2-7
ASSFPTSGIDEQY
>TRBV10-3|13|-|TRBJ2-4
AISESRQGDGIQY
>TRBV9|13|-|TRBJ2-1
ASSVAGQGTNEQF
>TRBV20-1|10|-|TRBJ2-1
SARGIGGEQF
>TRBV4-3|13|few|TRBJ2-5
ASSQDSRGAETQY
>TRBV7-2|12|-|TRBJ2-6
ASSPTYGANVLT
>TRBV28|12|few|TRBJ2-3
ASRKRDFLDTQY
>TRBV12-3/TRBV12-4|14|-|TRBJ2-2
ASSSQRDRVTGELF
>TRBV4-2|11|-|TRBJ1-4
ASARGAVEKLF
>TRBV7-8|15|few|TRBJ2-7
ASSLLRGRAFVVEQY
>TRBV29-1|8|few|TRBJ2-5
SAAWETQY
>TRBV28|13|-|TRBJ1-2
ASSPRQGKRYGYT
>TRBV9|13|-|TRBJ2-1
ASAGAGVWGNEQF
>TRBV2|13|few|TRBJ2-7
ASSDPGNLSYEQY
>TRBV28|12|-|TRBJ1-1
ASSLFSRGTEAF
>TRBV28|13|few|TRBJ1-4
ASSSEPTEREKLF
>TRBV3-1|13|few|TRBJ2-5
ASSQGPGPEETQY
>TRBV11-1|12|-|TRBJ1-4
ASTLRPRGEKLF
>TRBV12-3/TRBV12-4|13|-|TRBJ2-1
ASSQADRAYNEQF